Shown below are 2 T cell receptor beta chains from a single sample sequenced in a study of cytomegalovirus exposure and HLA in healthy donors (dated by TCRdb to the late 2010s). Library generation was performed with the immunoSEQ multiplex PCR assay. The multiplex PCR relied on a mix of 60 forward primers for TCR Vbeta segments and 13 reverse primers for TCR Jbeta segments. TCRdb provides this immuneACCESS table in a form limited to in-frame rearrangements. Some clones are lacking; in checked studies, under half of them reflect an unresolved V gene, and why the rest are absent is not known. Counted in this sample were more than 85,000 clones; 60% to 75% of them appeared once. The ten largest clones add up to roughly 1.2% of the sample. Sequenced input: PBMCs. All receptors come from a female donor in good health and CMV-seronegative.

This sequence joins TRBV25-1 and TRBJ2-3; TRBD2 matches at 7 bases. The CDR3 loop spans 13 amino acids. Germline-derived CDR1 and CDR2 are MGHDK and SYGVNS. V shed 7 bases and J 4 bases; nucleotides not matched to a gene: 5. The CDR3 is CASTQGGADTQYF. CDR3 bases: TGTGCCAGCACCCAGGGAGGGGCAGATACGCAGTATTTT.

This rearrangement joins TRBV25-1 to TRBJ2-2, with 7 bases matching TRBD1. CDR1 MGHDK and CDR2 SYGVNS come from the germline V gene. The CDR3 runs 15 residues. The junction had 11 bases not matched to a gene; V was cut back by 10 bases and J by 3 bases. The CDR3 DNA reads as TGTGCCACCAGAGTAGGGGACAGAGACACCGGGGAGCTGTTTTTT. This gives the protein CATRVGDRDTGELFF. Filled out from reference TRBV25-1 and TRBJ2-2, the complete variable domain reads EADIYQTPRYLVIGTGKKITLECSQTMGHDKMYWYQQDPGMELHLIHYSYGVNSTEKGDLSSESTVSRIRTEHFPLTLESARPSHTSQYLCATRVGDRDTGELFFGEGSRLTVL.